Listed below are T cell receptor beta chains from one sample, sequenced in a study of radiotherapy plus CTLA-4 blockade in lung cancer. TCRdb's copy holds only in-frame clones and misses some; the assay was immunoSEQ multiplex PCR. The table lists under 95,000 clones, less than 85% of them singletons, with about 0.79% in the top ten. The sample here was peripheral blood, taken from a patient treated with radiotherapy plus ipilimumab. These TCRs come from a human donor with non-small cell lung cancer who had stable disease on radiotherapy plus ipilimumab. Each CDR3 is given without its conserved first and last residue. Fields, in order: V gene, CDR3 protein.

V gene: TRBV11-2
CDR3 protein: ASSLGRFPTGELF

V gene: TRBV19
CDR3 protein: ASRRDFKEKLF

V gene: TRBV14
CDR3 protein: ASSQEASQSLSYEQY

V gene: TRBV18
CDR3 protein: ASSPFRGAPYNEQF

V gene: TRBV27
CDR3 protein: ASSPRRSGNEQF

V gene: TRBV5-1
CDR3 protein: ASSLGQVVTEAF

V gene: TRBV9
CDR3 protein: ASSVRGPTNNEQF

V gene: TRBV2
CDR3 protein: ASTPSSGWGAAGELF

V gene: TRBV6-4
CDR3 protein: ASSPLGGGGGEQF

V gene: TRBV14
CDR3 protein: ASSPVQGRATEAF

V gene: TRBV10-2
CDR3 protein: ASSDPGGGTSYEQY

V gene: TRBV7-9
CDR3 protein: ASSPHTVANYGYT

V gene: TRBV28
CDR3 protein: ASRSYNEQF

V gene: TRBV9
CDR3 protein: ASSVWDRVETQY

V gene: TRBV30
CDR3 protein: AWSVSATAGYT

V gene: TRBV6-6
CDR3 protein: ASRGEGDTGELF

V gene: TRBV27
CDR3 protein: ASSSGPGTGLHEQY

V gene: TRBV9
CDR3 protein: ASRHRGVEEKLF

V gene: TRBV28
CDR3 protein: ASSTSGWGQNTEAF

V gene: TRBV2
CDR3 protein: ASSEVGGVSTDTQY

V gene: TRBV30
CDR3 protein: AWRTGLGLGTNYGYT

V gene: TRBV18
CDR3 protein: ASSPNAVGTEAF

V gene: TRBV19
CDR3 protein: ATGGTLYNEQF

V gene: TRBV25-1
CDR3 protein: ASSSTGVTYPQH

V gene: TRBV5-1
CDR3 protein: ASSLGLAGGGSYEQY

V gene: TRBV18
CDR3 protein: ASSPGLAANTGELF

V gene: TRBV14
CDR3 protein: ASSQARGANTEAF

V gene: TRBV6-1
CDR3 protein: ASTRSFPANYGYT

V gene: TRBV7-2
CDR3 protein: ASSFRYRNYGYT

V gene: TRBV4-2
CDR3 protein: ASSQGISGAKNIQY

V gene: TRBV6-1
CDR3 protein: ASSSLAGASPWD

V gene: TRBV10-3
CDR3 protein: AISGGLGEQY

V gene: TRBV6-5
CDR3 protein: ASSYEGAGANVLT

V gene: TRBV5-1
CDR3 protein: ASSPRDRVTPGELF

V gene: TRBV25-1
CDR3 protein: ASSPGHVSGNTIY

V gene: TRBV6-6
CDR3 protein: ASSSQGNYGYT

V gene: TRBV18
CDR3 protein: ASTSTLAGGRNEQF

V gene: TRBV5-1
CDR3 protein: ASSETGPSSGNTIY

V gene: TRBV7-2
CDR3 protein: ASSLGPAGGFEQY

V gene: TRBV30
CDR3 protein: AWREGGRGTQY

V gene: TRBV7-2
CDR3 protein: ASSFTSGGANTGELF

V gene: TRBV11-1
CDR3 protein: ASRSQGGPTYEQY

V gene: TRBV5-5
CDR3 protein: ASSWNTEAF

V gene: TRBV27
CDR3 protein: ASSLLRVSIGANVLT

V gene: TRBV6-1
CDR3 protein: ASSQGNTEAF

V gene: TRBV30
CDR3 protein: ASLGQFEEQF

V gene: TRBV6-5
CDR3 protein: ASSLFGEYEQY

V gene: TRBV5-1
CDR3 protein: ASSLDGTRRETQY

V gene: TRBV7-3
CDR3 protein: ASSSVGGRSYNEQF

V gene: TRBV11-2
CDR3 protein: ASSLEVGGYEQY

V gene: TRBV5-1
CDR3 protein: ASSLPGTTAYEQY

V gene: TRBV5-1
CDR3 protein: ASSWEPGYQETQY

V gene: TRBV14
CDR3 protein: ASSLRGQGGYT

V gene: TRBV10-2
CDR3 protein: ASSEPRIAGVHEQF

V gene: TRBV30
CDR3 protein: AWSVLSPLH